The source of this T cell receptor beta chain is a study of follicular helper T cells after annual influenza vaccination. Time point meaning: 2015-2016 season, 7 days after influenza vaccination. Community-dwelling subjects without influenza vaccination in the prior 6 months were enrolled. Per time point, roughly 40-100 mL of blood was sampled. Data came from immunoSEQ multiplex PCR; TCRdb stores just in-frame clones and leaves some out. The profile covers several thousand clones, with 82% appearing a single time and 1.4% taken by the ten largest. Study-level findings and limits: ICOS+CD38+ cTfh clonality change tracked circulating plasmablast frequency change.

V gave up 9 bases and J gave up 4 bases, with 16 bases separating them. Per germline, CDR1 SGHRS and CDR2 YFSETQ. The CDR3 totals 13 residues. A word on this clone: The antigen remains unidentified.

This TCR came from an adult who received the influenza vaccine. Sample: CXCR5- memory CD4+ T cells sorted from blood, taken 7 days after influenza vaccination. The rearrangement joins TRBV5-1 to TRBJ1-1; D is ambiguous. The CDR3 sequence: CATTSGVGTEAFF. For the CDR3, the DNA is TGCGCCACCACGAGCGGGGTTGGCACTGAAGCTTTCTTT.